This T cell receptor (beta chain) was captured in a study of T cell responses to AZD1222 COVID-19 vaccine. Study-level points and caveats: Only five or six individuals given AZD1222 were seropositive at baseline. Samples come after the peak T cell response, not at day 14.

The CDR3 is 14 amino acids. The germline CDR1 and CDR2 sequences are SGHNT and YENEEA. Between the trimmed V and J ends, which lost 5 bases and 0 bases, there was a span of 11 bases. Clones were sequenced by immunoSEQ multiplex PCR, and TCRdb holds only the in-frame ones, with some missing. In the table there are some 170,000 clones, around 93% of which are singletons. About this clone itself: Its antigen is unknown.

The chain joins TRBV11-3 to TRBJ2-7, with D possibly TRBD1 on 6 matching bases. The source material was peripheral blood, sampled 28 days after the second dose of the MenACWY control vaccine. The origin of this receptor is an adult who received the MenACWY meningococcal vaccine as a control. DNA for the CDR3: TGTGCCAGCAGCCTAGGGGGAAGCTCCTACGAGCAGTACTTC. Its protein product is CASSLGGSSYEQYF.